This entry lists 22 T cell receptor beta chains sequenced from one sample in a study of shared clonotypes between healthy human individuals. Method: immunoSEQ multiplex PCR; TCRdb's copy keeps in-frame clones and lacks some. The repertoire holds some 2,500,000 clones, with under 95% as singletons. Material for sequencing was naive CD4+ T cells from PBMCs. The sample's subset: CD45RA+ positively selected. These receptors were taken from a man between 18 and 29 years old in good health. Some clones in this sample may be carry-over from other donors' samples.

This chain uses TRBV4-2 with TRBJ2-1; 13 bases agree with TRBD2. The length of the CDR3 is 15 residues. Germline CDR1 LGHNA, CDR2 YNFKEQ. Losses at the gene ends were 4 bases for V and 7 bases for J; bases not matched to a gene: 4. The CDR3 DNA follows: TGTGCCAGCAGCCGGGGACTAGCGGGACTGAATGAGCAGTTCTTC. This codes for CASSRGLAGLNEQFF.

Worth noting for this clone: This sample also contains other DNA sequences that code for the same CDR3. V usage is TRBV5-1 and J usage is TRBJ1-4, with TRBD1 identical over 8 bases. Germline CDR1 and CDR2: SGHRS and YFSETQ. The CDR3 runs 16 residues. Unmatched junction bases numbered 5, after V lost 4 bases and J lost 0 bases. CDR3 sequence: CASSPGQGPTNEKLFF. The CDR3 DNA reads TGCGCCAGCAGCCCCGGACAGGGCCCAACTAATGAAAAACTGTTTTTT. Combining the CDR3 with reference TRBV5-1 and TRBJ1-4 gives the whole variable domain KAGVTQTPRYLIKTRGQQVTLSCSPISGHRSVSWYQQTPGQGLQFLFEYFSETQRNKGNFPGRFSGRQFSNSRSEMNVSTLELGDSALYLCASSPGQGPTNEKLFFGSGTQLSVL.

The table lists this clone with a count of one. The chain has TRBV27 and TRBJ1-2; tentative D call: TRBD1 (6 bases). V gave up 6 bases and J gave up 7 bases, with 18 bases separating them. Germline CDR1 is MNHEY and CDR2 is SMNVEV (reference sequence). The CDR3 length is 14 residues. In DNA, the CDR3 is TGTGCCAGCAGACCAACAGGGATTAATGCTGGCTACACCTTC. Translation gives CASRPTGINAGYTF.

The gene calls are TRBV11-2 and TRBJ2-5, with a weak D call TRBD2 (6 bases). The J call may be mistaken, given a closer DNA end match to TRBJ2-7. CDR3 size: 15 residues. Germline CDR1 and CDR2: SGHAT and FQNNGV. The CDR3 nucleotides are TGTGCCAGCAGAGATTTAGCGGCACTTTCCTACGAGCAGTACTTC. Amino acids: CASRDLAALSYEQYF.

The chain links TRBV9 to TRBJ2-5; D may be TRBD1 (6 bases). Deletions cut 1 base from V and 4 bases from J, with 11 bases between. The V gene's germline CDR1 is SGDLS and CDR2 YYNGEE. This CDR3 is 14 amino acids long. The CDR3: CASSVRTGLETQYF. DNA of the CDR3: TGTGCCAGCAGCGTAAGAACAGGGTTAGAGACCCAGTACTTC.

The genes are TRBV6-6 and TRBJ1-1; D gene unclear. The germline V gene encodes CDR1 MNHNY and CDR2 SVGAGI (reference sequence). Trimming shortened V by 0 bases and J by 0 bases, and 11 bases separated the two germline ends. The CDR3 extends over 16 amino acids. CDR3 in DNA: TGTGCCAGCAGTTACTCGCCAGGCTCCATGAACACTGAAGCTTTCTTT. Translation gives CASSYSPGSMNTEAFF.

The V and J genes are TRBV10-3 and TRBJ1-2; 7 bases are a match to TRBD1. V lost 10 bases, J lost 8 bases, and 10 bases stayed unmatched. The CDR3 spans 12 residues. Germline V CDR1 and CDR2: ENHRY, SYGVKD. CDR3 DNA: TGTGCCACCTTAGACAGGGTGAAAGGCTACACCTTC. Translated: CATLDRVKGYTF.

This CDR3 is CAPKGLAGVVETQYF. The CDR3 region has the DNA TGTGCCCCTAAAGGGCTAGCGGGAGTTGTGGAGACCCAGTACTTC. The J gene is TRBJ2-5, the V gene TRBV27, with 10 bases fitting TRBD2. The CDR3 loop spans 15 amino acids. Looked up from germline, CDR1 is MNHEY and CDR2 is SMNVEV (reference sequence). Trimming cost V 11 bases and J 5 bases; bases outside gene matches: 14.

The chain is built from TRBV2 and TRBJ1-2; D ambiguous. V was trimmed by 4 bases and J by 2 bases, leaving 14 bases between them. Looked up from germline, CDR1 is SNHLY and CDR2 is FYNNEI. CDR3 length equals 15 residues. The CDR3 DNA sequence: TGTGCCAGCAGTGCCCACCGCCAGGAGAACTATGGCTACACCTTC. Its translation is CASSAHRQENYGYTF.

This chain links TRBV5-1 with TRBJ2-5, with 7 bases aligning to TRBD1. CDR1 is SGHRS and CDR2 is YFSETQ in the germline V gene. The junction had 10 bases not matched to a gene; V was cut back by 0 bases and J by 5 bases. The CDR3 sequence is 16 residues long. The CDR3 reads CASSLGPRQGGETQYF. CDR3 in DNA: TGCGCCAGCAGCTTGGGTCCCCGACAGGGCGGGGAGACCCAGTACTTC.

The chain combines TRBV2 with TRBJ1-6; 7 bases align to TRBD1. The germline V gene has CDR1 SNHLY and CDR2 FYNNEI. CDR3 length: 13 residues. The V segment lost 10 bases and the J segment 8 bases; nucleotides outside the gene matches: 8. CDR3 in amino acids: CAISGTVDSPLHF. The CDR3 DNA reads TGTGCCATTTCCGGGACAGTAGATTCACCCCTCCACTTT. The full variable domain, its missing parts supplied by reference TRBV2 and TRBJ1-6, is EPEVTQTPSHQVTQMGQEVILRCVPISNHLYFYWYRQILGQKVEFLVSFYNNEISEKSEIFDDQFSVERPDGSNFTLKIRSTKLEDSAMYFCAISGTVDSPLHFGNGTRLTVT.

On this clone itself: This specimen includes other DNA sequences encoding the same CDR3. The rearrangement uses TRBV20-1 and TRBJ2-7; a possible D gene is TRBD1 (6 bases). V was pared by 6 bases and J by 2 bases, with 8 bases between. The CDR3 runs to 11 residues. Germline V gene data show CDR1 as DFQATT and CDR2 as SNEGSKA (reference sequence). The CDR3 DNA follows: TGCAGTGCCAGGGGCGCCTACGAGCAGTACTTC. It yields the protein CSARGAYEQYF.

V is TRBV7-2 and J is TRBJ2-1; 14 nucleotides match TRBD2. CDR3 size: 18 residues. The V gene end was trimmed by 5 bases and the J gene end by 2 bases; junction bases not matched to a gene: 8. Germline-derived CDR1 and CDR2 are SGHTA and FQGNSA. As DNA, the CDR3 is TGTGCCAGCAGCCAGAGGACTAGCGGGAGGCTCGCCTACAATGAGCAGTTCTTC. Its protein product is CASSQRTSGRLAYNEQFF.

The V gene is TRBV15, the J gene TRBJ2-7, with 7 bases matching TRBD2. Losses at the gene ends were 0 bases for V and 4 bases for J; bases not matched to a gene: 6. This CDR3 is built from 15 residues. CDR1 and CDR2 from the germline V gene are LNHNV and YYDKDF (reference sequence). The CDR3 nucleotides are TGTGCCACCAGCAGAGATTGGGCTAGCGGATACGAGCAGTACTTC. This gives the protein CATSRDWASGYEQYF. Complete variable domain (other parts from reference TRBV15 and TRBJ2-7): DAMVIQNPRYQVTQFGKPVTLSCSQTLNHNVMYWYQQKSSQAPKLLFHYYDKDFNNEADTPDNFQSRRPNTSFCFLDIRSPGLGDTAMYLCATSRDWASGYEQYFGPGTRLTVT.

With respect to this clone: The same CDR3 also results from other DNA sequences found in this sample. The chain joins TRBV2 to TRBJ1-1; TRBD1 is a possible D gene (5 bases). The ends were cut back, 0 bases at V and 8 bases at J, with 13 bases in the middle. The CDR3 runs to 14 residues. Germline V CDR1 and CDR2: SNHLY, FYNNEI. As DNA, the CDR3 is TGTGCCAGCAGTGAAGCGCGGGGGGGGACCGAAGCTTTCTTT. This sequence encodes CASSEARGGTEAFF.

V usage is TRBV25-1 and J usage is TRBJ2-5, with D tentatively TRBD1 (7 bases). The CDR3 consists of 13 residues. The germline CDR1 and CDR2 sequences are MGHDK and SYGVNS. Trimming stripped 8 bases from V and 4 bases from J, with 14 bases between. Here the CDR3 DNA reads TGTGCCAGCTTGGAGGGGGCGGGAGAGACCCAGTACTTC. Protein sequence: CASLEGAGETQYF.

Only a few counts were recorded for this clone. The chain couples TRBV19 to TRBJ2-2; 8 nucleotides align to TRBD2. Looked up from germline, CDR1 is LNHDA and CDR2 is SQIVND (reference sequence). After removal of 3 bases from V and 8 bases from J, the junction contained 11 bases not matched to a gene. The length of the CDR3 is 16 residues. This chain's CDR3 is CASSMVGLVPAGELFF. The CDR3 DNA is TGTGCCAGTAGTATGGTGGGACTAGTCCCTGCGGGGGAGCTGTTTTTT.

This chain uses TRBV4-1 with TRBJ1-3; D not certain. Germline V gene data show CDR1 as MGHRA and CDR2 as YSYEKL. Trimming left V 1 base short and J 0 bases short, with 7 bases between. CDR3 length: 15 amino acids. CDR3 loop: CASSQVVRSGNTIYF. The CDR3 nucleotides are TGCGCCAGCAGCCAAGTCGTCCGCTCTGGAAACACCATATATTTT.

The chain carries TRBV2 and TRBJ2-7, with 7 bases identical to TRBD1. CDR3 length: 16 residues. Germline V gives CDR1 SNHLY, CDR2 FYNNEI. The J segment lost 5 bases and the V segment lost 6 bases, leaving 16 bases of the junction unmatched. The CDR3 nucleotides are TGTGCCAGCAGCCCAGTCGGAGGACAGGCCGCTAACGAGCAGTACTTC. It codes for CASSPVGGQAANEQYF.

The chain uses TRBV7-9 and TRBJ2-4, with D possibly being TRBD1 or TRBD2 (5 bases each). Germline CDR1 reads SEHNR; CDR2 reads FQNEAQ (reference sequence). The CDR3 totals 14 residues. V was clipped by 8 bases and J by 5 bases, with 16 bases between them. CDR3 bases: TGTGCCAGCGCCCCCCGTGGGGGTGAAAACATTCAGTACTTC. Encoded protein: CASAPRGGENIQYF.

The rearrangement links TRBV18 to TRBJ1-2, with D possibly TRBD1 on 5 matching bases. Deletions cut 0 bases from V and 8 bases from J, with 13 bases between. CDR1 KGHSH and CDR2 LQKENI come from the germline V gene. CDR3 length equals 14 residues. CDR3 sequence reads: CASSPPVLEGGYTF. CDR3 sequence (DNA): TGTGCCAGCTCACCACCGGTGTTGGAGGGGGGCTACACCTTC.

The chain recombines TRBV7-2 with TRBJ2-7; unclear D gene. CDR3 size: 16 residues. Per the germline V gene, CDR1 is SGHTA and CDR2 is FQGNSA. Trimming cost V 2 bases and J 2 bases, with 16 bases left between them. For the CDR3, the DNA is TGTGCCAGCAGCTTAAGGGTCCAGCGCGAAACCTACGAGCAGTACTTC. This codes for CASSLRVQRETYEQYF.